This T cell receptor (beta chain) comes out of a study of graft-versus-host responses after intestinal transplantation. This clone was recorded once. The data were produced by immunoSEQ multiplex PCR, yet TCRdb's version contains in-frame clones alone and is incomplete. There are about 98,000 clones in the sample; about 82% occur only once, and 1.4% lies in the top ten. The J segment lost 3 bases and the V segment lost 7 bases, leaving 9 bases of the junction unmatched. CDR3 length: 15 amino acids. Germline lookup yields CDR1 MNHNS and CDR2 SASEGT. This clonotype was obtained from a human patient who received an intestinal transplant, so some T cells may come from the graft donor. The specimen was PBMCs, collected 255 days after intestinal transplant. V usage is TRBV6-1 and J usage is TRBJ1-5; 7 bases agree with TRBD1. CDR3 sequence reads: CASTTTGWDNQPQHF. Written as DNA, the CDR3 is TGTGCCAGCACCACGACAGGGTGGGACAATCAGCCCCAGCATTTT.